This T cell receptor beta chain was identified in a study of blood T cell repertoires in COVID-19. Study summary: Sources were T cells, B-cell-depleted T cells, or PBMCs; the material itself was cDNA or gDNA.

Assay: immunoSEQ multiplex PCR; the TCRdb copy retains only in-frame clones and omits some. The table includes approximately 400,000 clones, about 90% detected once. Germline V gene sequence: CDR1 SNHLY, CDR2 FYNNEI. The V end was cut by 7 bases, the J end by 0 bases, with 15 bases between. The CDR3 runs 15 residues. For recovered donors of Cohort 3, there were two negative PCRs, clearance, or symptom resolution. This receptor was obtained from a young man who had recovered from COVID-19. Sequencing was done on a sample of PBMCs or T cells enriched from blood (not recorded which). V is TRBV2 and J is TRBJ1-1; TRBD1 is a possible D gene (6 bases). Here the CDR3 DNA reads TGTGCCAGCACCGGACAGAGCATATTGAACACTGAAGCTTTCTTT. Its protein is CASTGQSILNTEAFF. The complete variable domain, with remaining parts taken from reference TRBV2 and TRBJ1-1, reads EPEVTQTPSHQVTQMGQEVILRCVPISNHLYFYWYRQILGQKVEFLVSFYNNEISEKSEIFDDQFSVERPDGSNFTLKIRSTKLEDSAMYFCASTGQSILNTEAFFGQGTRLTVV.